These T cell receptor beta chains were read from a single sample in a study of T cell responses to AZD1222 COVID-19 vaccine. Here immunoSEQ multiplex PCR was the method, and the copy in TCRdb shows in-frame clones only, minus some. This sample has about 210,000 clones, with 94% found just once. Source: peripheral blood, taken 28 days after the second dose of the MenACWY control vaccine. The receptor set was obtained from an adult who received the MenACWY meningococcal vaccine as a control. CDR3s leave out the opening cysteine and the closing phenylalanine or tryptophan.

j_gene,v_gene,CDR3aa
TRBJ1-4,TRBV14,ASSRRGVREKLF
TRBJ1-4,TRBV7-2,ASSLRRNEKLF
TRBJ1-2,TRBV30,AQKGPLRGGYT
TRBJ1-6,TRBV7-6,ASSRGARVGDNSPLH
TRBJ1-6,TRBV30,AWRRRSGASPLH
TRBJ2-3,TRBV28,ASSLPMTSGRTDTQY
TRBJ1-6,TRBV6-6,ASSYSMPSPLH
TRBJ1-5,TRBV5-3,ARVARSPCQPQH
TRBJ2-3,TRBV9,ASSVGSPGGAHTQY
TRBJ1-1,TRBV6-5,ASSPNRVEAF
TRBJ1-6,TRBV4-3,ASSQTAGRNSPLH
TRBJ1-1,TRBV28,ASSSNPTGTEAF
TRBJ1-6,TRBV19,ASSIMGQGDRSYNSPLH
TRBJ1-2,TRBV9,ASSVANSLNYGYT
TRBJ1-1,TRBV11-2,ASSPPEGVNTEAF
TRBJ2-5,TRBV3-1/TRBV3-2,ASSHWDRGGETQY
TRBJ2-1,TRBV24-1,ATSEGATSGGHNEQF
TRBJ2-7,TRBV12-3/TRBV12-4,ASSFGNEQY
TRBJ1-3,TRBV10-1,ASSESIDGNTIY
TRBJ2-3,TRBV2,ASREPHGTDTDTQY
TRBJ2-7,TRBV9,ASSPRLADIYEQY
TRBJ1-2,TRBV9,ASSGGGQSNYGYT
TRBJ2-7,TRBV6-2/TRBV6-3,ASSYETGNSYEQY
TRBJ2-3,TRBV7-8,ASSLVARGDADTQY
TRBJ1-5,TRBV19,ASSISDGNQPQH
TRBJ2-1,TRBV5-1,ASSPAGGVTYNEQF
TRBJ2-7,TRBV9,ASSVGGGPAYEQY
TRBJ2-7,TRBV6-5,ASSYGGGEYEQY
TRBJ1-4,TRBV18,ASSRQGLNEKLF
TRBJ2-7,TRBV15,ATSRGDIEQY
TRBJ2-7,TRBV2,ASLMTGSSYEQY
TRBJ1-6,TRBV5-1,ASSLGDKGSPLH
TRBJ2-5,TRBV29-1,SSTTLLGLAGKETQY
TRBJ2-3,TRBV7-9,ASSSSSGITDTQY
TRBJ2-1,TRBV28,ASSLLAGLGNEQF
TRBJ1-4,TRBV4-1,ASSQASLEKLF
TRBJ2-7,TRBV7-8,ASSPPRTSGAYEQY
TRBJ2-2,TRBV9,ASSAPSGELF
TRBJ2-3,TRBV5-1,ASSFLAGVPDTQY
TRBJ1-2,TRBV28,AYRDRNYGYT
TRBJ2-1,TRBV9,ASSPGQGLYNEQF
TRBJ1-2,TRBV19,ASREGQLNYGYT
TRBJ1-5,TRBV7-9,ASSHTGDNQPQH
TRBJ1-5,TRBV19,ASSMTGTSQPQH
TRBJ2-2,TRBV7-3,ASSFRGMDGELF
TRBJ1-1,TRBV3-1/TRBV3-2,ASSALRDTEAF
TRBJ2-7,TRBV19,ASSSSSGSSYEQY
TRBJ2-7,TRBV3-1/TRBV3-2,ASSQDESYEQY
TRBJ2-1,TRBV27,ASSFLIAGGNEQF
TRBJ1-1,TRBV28,ASSLTPGAEAF